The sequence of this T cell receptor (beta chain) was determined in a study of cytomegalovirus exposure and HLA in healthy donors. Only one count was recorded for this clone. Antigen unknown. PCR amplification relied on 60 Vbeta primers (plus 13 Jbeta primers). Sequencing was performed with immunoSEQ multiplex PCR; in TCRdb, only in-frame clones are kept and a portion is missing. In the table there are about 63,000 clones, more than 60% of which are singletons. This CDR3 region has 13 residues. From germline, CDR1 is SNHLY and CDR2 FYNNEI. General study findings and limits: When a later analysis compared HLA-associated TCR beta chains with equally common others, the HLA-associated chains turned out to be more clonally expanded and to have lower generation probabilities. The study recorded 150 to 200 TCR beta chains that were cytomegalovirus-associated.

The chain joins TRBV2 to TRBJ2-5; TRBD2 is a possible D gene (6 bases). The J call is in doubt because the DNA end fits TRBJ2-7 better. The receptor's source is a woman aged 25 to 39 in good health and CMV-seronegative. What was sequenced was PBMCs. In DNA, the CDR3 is TGTGCCAGCGGAGGGGAGAGGTTGATCGAGCAGTACTTC. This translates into CASGGERLIEQYF.